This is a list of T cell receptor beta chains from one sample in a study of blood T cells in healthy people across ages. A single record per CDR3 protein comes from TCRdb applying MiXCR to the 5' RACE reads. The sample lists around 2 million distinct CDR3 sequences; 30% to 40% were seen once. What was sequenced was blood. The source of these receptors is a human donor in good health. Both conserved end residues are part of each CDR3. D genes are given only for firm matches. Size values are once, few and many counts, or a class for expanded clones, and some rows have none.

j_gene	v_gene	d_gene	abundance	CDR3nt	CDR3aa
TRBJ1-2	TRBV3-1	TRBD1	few	TGTGCCAGCAGCCAAGCGGACAGGAAGGACGGCTACACCTTC	CASSQADRKDGYTF
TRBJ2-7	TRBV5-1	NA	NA	TGCGCCCGCAGCTTGGTGGGCACCTCCTACGAGCAGTACTTC	CARSLVGTSYEQYF
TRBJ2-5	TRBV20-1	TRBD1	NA	TGCAGTGCTAGTCAAACCGGGACAGGGACAGAGACCCAGTACTTC	CSASQTGTGTETQYF
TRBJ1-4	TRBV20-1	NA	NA	TGCAGTGCTAGCGGGCATAATGAAAAACTGTTTTTT	CSASGHNEKLFF
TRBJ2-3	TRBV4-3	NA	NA	TGCGCCAGCAGGGCGGTCGGGGAGATCGCAGATACGCAGTATTTT	CASRAVGEIADTQYF
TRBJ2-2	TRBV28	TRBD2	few	TGTGCCAGCAAGGCGGGACTAATCACCGGGGAGCTGTTTTTT	CASKAGLITGELFF
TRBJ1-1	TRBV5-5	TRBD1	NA	TGTGCCAGCAGCTTACCAGGGGGCGCGGAGACTGAAGCTTTCTTT	CASSLPGGAETEAFF
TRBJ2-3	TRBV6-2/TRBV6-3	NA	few	TGTGCCAGCAGTCCGGCGCAGGGCTCTAGCACAGATACGCAGTATTTT	CASSPAQGSSTDTQYF
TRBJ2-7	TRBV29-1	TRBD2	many	TGCAGCACCCAAGCGGGGGACTACTACGAGCAGTACTTC	CSTQAGDYYEQYF
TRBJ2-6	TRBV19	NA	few	TGTGCCAGTAGTATCCGGGTTGGGGCCAACGTCCTGACTTTC	CASSIRVGANVLTF
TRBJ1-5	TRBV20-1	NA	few	TGCAGTGCTAGAGATAGGCAGTCTCAGCCCCAGCATTTT	CSARDRQSQPQHF
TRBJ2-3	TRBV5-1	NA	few	TGTGCCAGCAGTTTACGCGGGGCCAACACAGATACGCAGTATTTT	CASSLRGANTDTQYF
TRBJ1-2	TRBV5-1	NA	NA	TGCGCCAGCAGCTACGACCACAGGGTCTATGGCTACACCTTC	CASSYDHRVYGYTF
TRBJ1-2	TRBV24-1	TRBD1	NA	TGTGCCACCAGCGTTTCTGACAGGGTAGGAGGCTACACCTTC	CATSVSDRVGGYTF
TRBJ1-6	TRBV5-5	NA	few	TGTGCCAGCAGCTTGGTACCCGCGGTCCATAATTCACCTCTCCACTTT	CASSLVPAVHNSPLHF
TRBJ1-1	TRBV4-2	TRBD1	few	TGTGCCAGCAGCCAAGATGGGTGGCAGGGGGCTAACACTGAAGCTTTCTTT	CASSQDGWQGANTEAFF
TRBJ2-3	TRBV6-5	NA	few	TGTGCCAGCAGTTACCGTACTAGGGCAGATACGCAGTATTTT	CASSYRTRADTQYF
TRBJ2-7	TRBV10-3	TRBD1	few	TGTGCCATCAAGGCGGGACAGGAGCATTACGAGCAGTACTTC	CAIKAGQEHYEQYF
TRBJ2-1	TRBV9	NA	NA	TGTGCCAGCAGCGGAGGGAAGGGTTTGGAGCAGTTCTTC	CASSGGKGLEQFF
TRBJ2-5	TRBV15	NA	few	TGTGCCTCCCGGGAGTGGGGGGCCAGGGAGACCCAGTACTTC	CASREWGARETQYF
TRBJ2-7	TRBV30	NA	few	TGTGCCTGGAGTGTAGGGTCCTACGAGCAGTACTTC	CAWSVGSYEQYF
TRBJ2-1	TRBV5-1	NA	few	TGCGCCAGCAGCTTGGAGGGTTACTCCTACAATGAGCAGTTCTTC	CASSLEGYSYNEQFF
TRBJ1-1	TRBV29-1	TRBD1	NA	TGCAGCGTCAGGGGGCTAGACACTGAAGCTTTCTTT	CSVRGLDTEAFF